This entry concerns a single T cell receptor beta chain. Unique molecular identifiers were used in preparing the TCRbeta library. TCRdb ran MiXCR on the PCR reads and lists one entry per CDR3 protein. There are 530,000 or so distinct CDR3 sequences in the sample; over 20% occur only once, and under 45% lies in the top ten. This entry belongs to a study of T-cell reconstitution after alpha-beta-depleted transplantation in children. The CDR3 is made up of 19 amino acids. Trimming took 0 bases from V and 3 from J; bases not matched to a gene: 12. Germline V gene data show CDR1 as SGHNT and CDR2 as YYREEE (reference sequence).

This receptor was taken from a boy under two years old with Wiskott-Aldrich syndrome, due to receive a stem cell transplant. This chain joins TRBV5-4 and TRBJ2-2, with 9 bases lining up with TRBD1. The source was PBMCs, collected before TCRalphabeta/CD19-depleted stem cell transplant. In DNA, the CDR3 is TGTGCCAGCAGCTTGGCTATTGGGACAGGGAGTTTGGACACCGGGGAGCTGTTTTTT. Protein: CASSLAIGTGSLDTGELFF.